This TCR beta chain was profiled in a study of T cell responses to AZD1222 COVID-19 vaccine. Whole-study findings and limits: The peak T cell response came first, and repertoires were sampled only after it.

As to this clone: The antigen is not known.

Germline assignment: CDR1 MGHRA and CDR2 YSYEKL. This CDR3 spans 15 amino acids. V was trimmed by 4 bases and J by 3 bases, leaving 16 bases between them. The table came from immunoSEQ multiplex PCR; TCRdb's copy has only in-frame clones and leaves some out. Among fewer than 90,000 clones listed, around 83% were seen once. This clonotype was obtained from an adult who received the AZD1222 COVID-19 vaccine. The chain employs TRBV4-1 and TRBJ2-7; D may be TRBD1 or TRBD2 (5 bases each). The specimen was peripheral blood, collected 28 days after the second AZD1222 dose. This chain's CDR3 is CASSPRGEGVYEQYF. The CDR3 DNA is TGCGCCAGCAGCCCCCGAGGGGAAGGGGTCTACGAGCAGTACTTC.